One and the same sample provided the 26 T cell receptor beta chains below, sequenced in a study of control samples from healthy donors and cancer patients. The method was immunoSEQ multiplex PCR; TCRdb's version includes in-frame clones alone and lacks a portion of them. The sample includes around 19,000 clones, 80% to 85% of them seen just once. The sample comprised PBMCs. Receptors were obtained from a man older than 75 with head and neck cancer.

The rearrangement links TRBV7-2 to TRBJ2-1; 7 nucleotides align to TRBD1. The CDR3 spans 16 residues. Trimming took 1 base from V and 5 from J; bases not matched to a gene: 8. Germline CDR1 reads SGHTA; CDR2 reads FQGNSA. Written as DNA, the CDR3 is TGTGCCAGCAGCTTAGGGTGGGGGACAGACCACAATGAGCAGTTCTTC. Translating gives CASSLGWGTDHNEQFF.

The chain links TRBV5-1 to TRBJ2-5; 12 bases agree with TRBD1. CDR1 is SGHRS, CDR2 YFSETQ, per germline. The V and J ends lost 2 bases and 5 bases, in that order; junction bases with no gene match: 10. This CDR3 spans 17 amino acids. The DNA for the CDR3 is TGCGCCAGCAGCTTACCCGGATCCGGGACAGGGGGCGAGACCCAGTACTTC. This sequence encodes CASSLPGSGTGGETQYF.

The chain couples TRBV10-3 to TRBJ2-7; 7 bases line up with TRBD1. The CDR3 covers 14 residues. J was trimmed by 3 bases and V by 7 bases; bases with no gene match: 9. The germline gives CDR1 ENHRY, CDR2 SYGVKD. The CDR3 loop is CAITPTGNLYEQYF. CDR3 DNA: TGTGCCATCACCCCGACAGGGAACCTCTACGAGCAGTACTTC.

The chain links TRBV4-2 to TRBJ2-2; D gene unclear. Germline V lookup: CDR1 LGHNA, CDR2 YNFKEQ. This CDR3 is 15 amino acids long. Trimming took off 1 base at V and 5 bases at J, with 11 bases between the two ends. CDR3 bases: TGTGCCAGCAGCCAAGTAGGCTATACGACCGGGGAGCTGTTTTTT. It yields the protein CASSQVGYTTGELFF.

CDR3 sequence (DNA): TGTGCCAGCAGCTCGCAGGGAGGCACCGGGGAGCTGTTTTTT. This codes for CASSSQGGTGELFF. The genes are TRBV13 and TRBJ2-2; TRBD2 is a possible D gene (6 bases). Per germline, CDR1 PRHDT and CDR2 FYEKMQ (reference sequence). This CDR3 is built from 14 residues. The V and J ends lost 4 bases and 4 bases respectively, with 10 bases between them.

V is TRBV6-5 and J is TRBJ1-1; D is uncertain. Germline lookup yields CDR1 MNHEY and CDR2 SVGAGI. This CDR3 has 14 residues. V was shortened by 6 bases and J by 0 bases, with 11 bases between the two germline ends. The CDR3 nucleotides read TGTGCCAGCAGGATGACCGGGATGAACACTGAAGCTTTCTTT. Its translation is CASRMTGMNTEAFF.

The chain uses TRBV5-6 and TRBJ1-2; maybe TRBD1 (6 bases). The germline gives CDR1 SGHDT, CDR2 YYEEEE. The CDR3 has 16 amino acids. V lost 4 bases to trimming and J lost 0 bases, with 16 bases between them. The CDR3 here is CASSPPAGGPNYGYTF. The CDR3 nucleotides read TGTGCCAGCAGCCCACCGGCGGGGGGCCCTAACTATGGCTACACCTTC.

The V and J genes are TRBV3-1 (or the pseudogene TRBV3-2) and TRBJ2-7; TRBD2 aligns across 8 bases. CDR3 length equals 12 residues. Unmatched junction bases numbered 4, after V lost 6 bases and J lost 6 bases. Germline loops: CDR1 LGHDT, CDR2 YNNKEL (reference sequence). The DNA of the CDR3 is TGTGCCAGCAGACCCGGGGGGGGCGAGCAGTACTTC. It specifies CASRPGGGEQYF.

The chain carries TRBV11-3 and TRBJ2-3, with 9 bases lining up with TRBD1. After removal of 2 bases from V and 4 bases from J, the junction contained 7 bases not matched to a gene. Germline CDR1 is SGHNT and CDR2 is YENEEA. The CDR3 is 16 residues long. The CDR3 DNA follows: TGTGCCAGCAGCTTACGGGACAGGGAGAGCGCAGATACGCAGTATTTT. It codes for CASSLRDRESADTQYF. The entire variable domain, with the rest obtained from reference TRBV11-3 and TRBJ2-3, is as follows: EAGVVQSPRYKIIEKKQPVAFWCNPISGHNTLYWYLQNLGQGPELLIRYENEEAVDDSQLPKDRFSAERLKGVDSTLKIQPAELGDSAVYLCASSLRDRESADTQYFGPGTRLTVL.

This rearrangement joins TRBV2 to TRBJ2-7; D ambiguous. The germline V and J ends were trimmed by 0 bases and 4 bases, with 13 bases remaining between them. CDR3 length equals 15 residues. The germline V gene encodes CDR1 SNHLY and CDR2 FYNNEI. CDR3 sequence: CASSEAGSTVYEQYF. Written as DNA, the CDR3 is TGTGCCAGCAGTGAAGCTGGAAGTACAGTATACGAGCAGTACTTC.

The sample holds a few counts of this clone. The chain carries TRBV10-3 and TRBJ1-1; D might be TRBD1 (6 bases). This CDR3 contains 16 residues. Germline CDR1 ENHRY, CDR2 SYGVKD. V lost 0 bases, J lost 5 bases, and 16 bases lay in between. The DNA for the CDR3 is TGTGCCATCAGTGAGTCTCGGGGGGGCTGGGGGACTGAAGCTTTCTTT. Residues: CAISESRGGWGTEAFF.

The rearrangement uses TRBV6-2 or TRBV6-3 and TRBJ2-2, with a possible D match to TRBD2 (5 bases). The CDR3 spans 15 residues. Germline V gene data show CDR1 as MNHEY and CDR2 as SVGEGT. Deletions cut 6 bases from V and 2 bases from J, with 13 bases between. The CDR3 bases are TGTGCCAGCAGCCCTATGGAGGAAAACACCGGGGAGCTGTTTTTT. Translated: CASSPMEENTGELFF.

CDR3 DNA sequence: TGTGCCAGCAGCGCCAGGGACAACATGAACACTGAAGCTTTCTTT. This encodes CASSARDNMNTEAFF. The genes are TRBV9 and TRBJ1-1; possible D gene TRBD1, 6 bases. Deletions cut 3 bases from V and 0 bases from J, with 12 bases between. The CDR3 is made up of 15 amino acids. The V gene's germline CDR1 is SGDLS and CDR2 YYNGEE. Full variable domain (remainder filled in from reference TRBV9 and TRBJ1-1): DSGVTQTPKHLITATGQRVTLRCSPRSGDLSVYWYQQSLDQGLQFLIQYYNGEERAKGNILERFSAQQFPDLHSELNLSSLELGDSALYFCASSARDNMNTEAFFGQGTRLTVV.

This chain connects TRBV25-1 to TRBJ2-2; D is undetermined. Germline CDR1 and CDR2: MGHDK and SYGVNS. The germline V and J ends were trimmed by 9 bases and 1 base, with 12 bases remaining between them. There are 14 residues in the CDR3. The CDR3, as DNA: TGTGCCAGTCCTTGGACCTTGAACACCGGGGAGCTGTTTTTT. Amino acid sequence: CASPWTLNTGELFF.

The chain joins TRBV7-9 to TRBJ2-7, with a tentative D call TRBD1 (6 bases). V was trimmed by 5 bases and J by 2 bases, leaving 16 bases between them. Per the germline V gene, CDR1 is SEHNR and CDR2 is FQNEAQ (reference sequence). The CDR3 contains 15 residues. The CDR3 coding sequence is TGTGCCAGCAGCCAACTAAGGACAGCCACCTACGAGCAGTACTTC. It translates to CASSQLRTATYEQYF.

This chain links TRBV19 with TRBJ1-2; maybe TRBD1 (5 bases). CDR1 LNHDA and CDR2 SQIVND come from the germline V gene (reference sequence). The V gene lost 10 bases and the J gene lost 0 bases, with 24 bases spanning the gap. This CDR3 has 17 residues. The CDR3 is CANPPLCWGLPNYGYTF. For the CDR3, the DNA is TGTGCCAACCCTCCCCTATGCTGGGGGTTACCTAACTATGGCTACACCTTC.

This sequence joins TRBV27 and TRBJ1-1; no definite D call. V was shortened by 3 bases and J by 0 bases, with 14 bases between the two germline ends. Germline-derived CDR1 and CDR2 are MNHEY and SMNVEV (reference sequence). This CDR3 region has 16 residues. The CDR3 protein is CASSFGVEYMNTEAFF. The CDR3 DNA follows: TGTGCCAGCAGTTTTGGGGTTGAGTACATGAACACTGAAGCTTTCTTT.

The CDR3 protein is CASSQEGGGAEAFF. The CDR3 coding sequence is TGCGCCAGCAGCCAAGAAGGCGGGGGCGCCGAAGCTTTCTTT. The chain joins TRBV4-3 to TRBJ1-1; perhaps TRBD1 as D (6 bases). This CDR3 is 14 amino acids long. V was shortened by 0 bases and J by 8 bases, with 13 bases between the two germline ends. Germline V CDR1 and CDR2: LGHNA, YSLEER.

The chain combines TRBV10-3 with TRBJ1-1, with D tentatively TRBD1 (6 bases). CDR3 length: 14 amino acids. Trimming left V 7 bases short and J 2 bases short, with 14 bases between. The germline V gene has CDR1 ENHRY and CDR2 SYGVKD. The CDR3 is CAITPGQLNTEAFF. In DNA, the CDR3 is TGTGCCATCACCCCCGGACAGTTAAACACTGAAGCTTTCTTT.

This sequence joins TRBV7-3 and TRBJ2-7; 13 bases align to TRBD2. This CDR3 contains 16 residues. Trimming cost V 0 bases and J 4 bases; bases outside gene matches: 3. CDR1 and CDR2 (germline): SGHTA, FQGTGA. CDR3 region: CASSLTLAGGPYEQYF. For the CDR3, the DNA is TGTGCCAGCAGCTTAACACTAGCGGGAGGGCCTTACGAGCAGTACTTC.

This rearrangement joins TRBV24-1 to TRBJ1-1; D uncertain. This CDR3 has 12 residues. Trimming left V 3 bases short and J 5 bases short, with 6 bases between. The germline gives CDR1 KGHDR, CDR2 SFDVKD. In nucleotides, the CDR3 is TGTGCCACCAGTGATCACGGGACTGAAGCTTTCTTT. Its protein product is CATSDHGTEAFF.

CDR3 sequence (DNA): TGTGCCAGCAGCTTAGGGACTAGCGGTGAGCAGTTCTTC. Translated, it gives CASSLGTSGEQFF. This chain joins TRBV7-9 and TRBJ2-1; 10 bases are a match to TRBD2. V was clipped by 1 base and J by 9 bases; unmatched bases: 0. Germline V CDR1 and CDR2: SEHNR, FQNEAQ (reference sequence). The CDR3 is 13 amino acids.

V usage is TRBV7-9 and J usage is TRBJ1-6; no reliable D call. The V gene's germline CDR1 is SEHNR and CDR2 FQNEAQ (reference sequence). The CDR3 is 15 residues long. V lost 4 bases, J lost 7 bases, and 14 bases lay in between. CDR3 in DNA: TGTGCCAGCAGCTCACGAAAGGGAGGGAATTCACCCCTCCACTTT. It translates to CASSSRKGGNSPLHF. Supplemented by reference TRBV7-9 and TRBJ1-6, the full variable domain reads DTGVSQNPRHKITKRGQNVTFRCDPISEHNRLYWYRQTLGQGPEFLTYFQNEAQLEKSRLLSDRFSAERPKGSFSTLEIQRTEQGDSAMYLCASSSRKGGNSPLHFGNGTRLTVT.

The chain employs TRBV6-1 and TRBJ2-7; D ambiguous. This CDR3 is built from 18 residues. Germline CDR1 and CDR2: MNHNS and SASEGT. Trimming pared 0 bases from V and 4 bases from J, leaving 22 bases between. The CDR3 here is CASSEATVGRPALYEQYF. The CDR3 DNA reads TGTGCCAGCAGTGAAGCGACGGTGGGCAGGCCAGCTCTTTACGAGCAGTACTTC.

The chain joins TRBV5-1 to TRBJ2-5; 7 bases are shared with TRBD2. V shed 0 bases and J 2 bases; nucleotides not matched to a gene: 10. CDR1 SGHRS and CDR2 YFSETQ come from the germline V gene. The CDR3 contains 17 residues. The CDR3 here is CASSLGWLADGQETQYF. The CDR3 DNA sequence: TGCGCCAGCAGCTTGGGTTGGCTAGCGGATGGGCAAGAGACCCAGTACTTC.

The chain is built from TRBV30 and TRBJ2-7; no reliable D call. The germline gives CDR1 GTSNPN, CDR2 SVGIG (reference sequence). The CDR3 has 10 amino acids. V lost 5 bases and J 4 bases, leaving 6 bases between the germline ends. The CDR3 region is CAWGKYEQYF. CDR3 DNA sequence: TGTGCCTGGGGGAAATACGAGCAGTACTTC. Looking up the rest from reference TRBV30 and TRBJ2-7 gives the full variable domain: SQTIHQWPATLVQPVGSPLSLECTVEGTSNPNLYWYRQAAGRGLQLLFYSVGIGQISSEVPQNLSASRPQDRQFILSSKKLLLSDSGFYLCAWGKYEQYFGPGTRLTVT.